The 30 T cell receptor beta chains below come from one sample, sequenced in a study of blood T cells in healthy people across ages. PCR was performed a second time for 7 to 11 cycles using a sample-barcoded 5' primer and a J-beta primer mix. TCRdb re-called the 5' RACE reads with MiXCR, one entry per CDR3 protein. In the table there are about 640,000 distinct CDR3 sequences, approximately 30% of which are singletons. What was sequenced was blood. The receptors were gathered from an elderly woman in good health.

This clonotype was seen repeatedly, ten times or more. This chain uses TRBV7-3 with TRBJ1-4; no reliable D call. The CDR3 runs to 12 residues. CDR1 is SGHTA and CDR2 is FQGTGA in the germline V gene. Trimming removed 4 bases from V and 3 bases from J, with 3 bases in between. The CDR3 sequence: CASSSSNEKLFF. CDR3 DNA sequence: TGTGCCAGCAGCTCCTCTAATGAAAAACTGTTTTTT.

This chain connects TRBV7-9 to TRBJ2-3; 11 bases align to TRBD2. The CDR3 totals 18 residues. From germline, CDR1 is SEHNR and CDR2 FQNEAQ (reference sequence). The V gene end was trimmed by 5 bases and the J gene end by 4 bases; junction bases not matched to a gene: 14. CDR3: CASSPRLLAGEVADTQYF. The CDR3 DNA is TGTGCCAGCAGCCCCCGGTTACTAGCGGGAGAGGTAGCAGATACGCAGTATTTT.

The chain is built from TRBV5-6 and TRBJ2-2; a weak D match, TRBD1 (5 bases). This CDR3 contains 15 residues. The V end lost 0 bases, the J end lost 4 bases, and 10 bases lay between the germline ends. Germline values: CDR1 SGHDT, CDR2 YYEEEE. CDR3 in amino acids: CASSLGQGGTGELFF. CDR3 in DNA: TGTGCCAGCAGCTTGGGCCAGGGCGGCACCGGGGAGCTGTTTTTT. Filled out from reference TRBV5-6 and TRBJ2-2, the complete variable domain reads DAGVTQSPTHLIKTRGQQVTLRCSPKSGHDTVSWYQQALGQGPQFIFQYYEEEERQRGNFPDRFSGHQFPNYSSELNVNALLLGDSALYLCASSLGQGGTGELFFGEGSRLTVL.

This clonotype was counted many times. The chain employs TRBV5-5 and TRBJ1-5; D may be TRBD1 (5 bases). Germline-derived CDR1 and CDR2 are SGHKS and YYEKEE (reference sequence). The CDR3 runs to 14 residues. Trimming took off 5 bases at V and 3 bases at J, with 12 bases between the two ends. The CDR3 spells CASSSGADNQPQHF. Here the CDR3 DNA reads TGTGCCAGCAGTTCCGGGGCGGACAATCAGCCCCAGCATTTT.

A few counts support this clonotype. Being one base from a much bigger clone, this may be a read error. The CDR3 sequence is CSAKTVRPYGQYF. The DNA for the CDR3 is TGCAGTGCTAAAACCGTAAGGCCCTACGGGCAGTACTTC. The chain employs TRBV20-1 and TRBJ2-7; D gene ambiguous. The CDR3 spans 13 residues. CDR1 DFQATT and CDR2 SNEGSKA come from the germline V gene (reference sequence).

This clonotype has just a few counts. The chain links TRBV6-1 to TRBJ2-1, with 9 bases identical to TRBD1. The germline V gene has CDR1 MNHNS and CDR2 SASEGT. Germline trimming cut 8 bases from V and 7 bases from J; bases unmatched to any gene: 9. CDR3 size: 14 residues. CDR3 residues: CASQPGQGGNEQFF. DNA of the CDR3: TGTGCCAGCCAACCGGGACAGGGTGGAAATGAGCAGTTCTTC.

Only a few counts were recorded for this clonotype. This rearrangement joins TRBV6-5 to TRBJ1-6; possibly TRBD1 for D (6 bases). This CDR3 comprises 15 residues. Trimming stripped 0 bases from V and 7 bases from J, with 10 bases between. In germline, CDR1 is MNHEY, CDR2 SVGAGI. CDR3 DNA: TGTGCCAGCAGTTACTCCTCGGACAGCAATTCACCCCTCCACTTT. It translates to CASSYSSDSNSPLHF.

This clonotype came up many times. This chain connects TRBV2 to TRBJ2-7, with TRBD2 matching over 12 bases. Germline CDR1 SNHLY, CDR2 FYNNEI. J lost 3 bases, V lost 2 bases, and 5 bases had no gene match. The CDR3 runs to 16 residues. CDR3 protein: CASSETSGGQFYEQYF. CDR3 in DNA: TGTGCCAGCAGTGAAACTAGCGGGGGGCAGTTCTACGAGCAGTACTTC.

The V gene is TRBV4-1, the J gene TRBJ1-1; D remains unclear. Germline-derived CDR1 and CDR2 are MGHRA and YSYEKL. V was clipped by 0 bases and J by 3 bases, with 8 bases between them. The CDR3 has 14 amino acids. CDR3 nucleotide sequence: TGCGCCAGCAGCCAAGATACTAGTTACACTGAAGCTTTCTTT. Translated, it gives CASSQDTSYTEAFF.

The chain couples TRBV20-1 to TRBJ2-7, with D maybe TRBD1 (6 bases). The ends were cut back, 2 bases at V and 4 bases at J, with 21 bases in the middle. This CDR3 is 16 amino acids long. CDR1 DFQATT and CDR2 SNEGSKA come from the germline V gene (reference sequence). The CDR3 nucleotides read TGCAGTGCTAGACTCCCGGGCAGGGAGAGGGGGTACGAGCAGTACTTC. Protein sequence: CSARLPGRERGYEQYF.

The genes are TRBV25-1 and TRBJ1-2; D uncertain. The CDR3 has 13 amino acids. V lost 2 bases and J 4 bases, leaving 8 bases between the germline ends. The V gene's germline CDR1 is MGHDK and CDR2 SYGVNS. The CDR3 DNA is TGTGCCAGCAGTGAAGTCTCCGGCTATGGCTACACCTTC. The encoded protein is CASSEVSGYGYTF.

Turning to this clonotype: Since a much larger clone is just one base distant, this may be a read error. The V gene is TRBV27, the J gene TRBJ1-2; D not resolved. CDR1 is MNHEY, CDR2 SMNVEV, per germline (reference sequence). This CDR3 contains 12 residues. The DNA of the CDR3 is TGTGCCTGCAGTTTATCCGGGCACGGCTACACCTTC. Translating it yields CACSLSGHGYTF.

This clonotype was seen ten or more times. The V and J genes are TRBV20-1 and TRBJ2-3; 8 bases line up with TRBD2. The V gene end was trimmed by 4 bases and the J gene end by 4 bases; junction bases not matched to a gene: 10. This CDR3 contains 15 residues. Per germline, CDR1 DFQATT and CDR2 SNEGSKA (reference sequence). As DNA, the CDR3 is TGCAGTGCTACTCCGGGACTAGTGGTTCCAGATACGCAGTATTTT. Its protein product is CSATPGLVVPDTQYF.

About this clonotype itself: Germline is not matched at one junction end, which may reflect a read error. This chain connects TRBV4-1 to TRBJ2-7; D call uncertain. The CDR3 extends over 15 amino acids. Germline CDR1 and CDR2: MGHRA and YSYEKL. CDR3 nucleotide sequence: TGCGCCAGCAGCCATGAGGCAGGCTCTTCCTACGAGCAATACTTC. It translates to CASSHEAGSSYEQYF.

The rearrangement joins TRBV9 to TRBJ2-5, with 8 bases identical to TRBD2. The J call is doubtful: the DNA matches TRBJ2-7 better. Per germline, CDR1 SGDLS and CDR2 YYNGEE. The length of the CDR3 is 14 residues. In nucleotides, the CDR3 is TGTGCCAGCAGCGTTTCTCGGGAGGGGGACGAGCAGTACTTC. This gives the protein CASSVSREGDEQYF.

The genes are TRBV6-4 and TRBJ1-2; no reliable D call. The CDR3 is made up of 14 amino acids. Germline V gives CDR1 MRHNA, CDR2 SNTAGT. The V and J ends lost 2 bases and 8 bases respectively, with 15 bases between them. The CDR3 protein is CASSDGEEGYGYTF. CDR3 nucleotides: TGTGCCAGCAGTGACGGGGAGGAAGGCTACGGCTACACCTTC.

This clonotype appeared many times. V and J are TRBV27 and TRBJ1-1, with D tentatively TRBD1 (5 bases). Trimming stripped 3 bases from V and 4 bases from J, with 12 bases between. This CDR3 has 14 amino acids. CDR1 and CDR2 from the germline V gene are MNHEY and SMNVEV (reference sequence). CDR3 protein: CASSFLGPGTEAFF. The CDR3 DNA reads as TGTGCCAGCAGTTTCTTGGGGCCGGGCACTGAAGCTTTCTTT.

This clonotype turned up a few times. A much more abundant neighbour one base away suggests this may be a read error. For the CDR3, the DNA is TGTGCCACCAGCAGAGAAGGGGGCGACAGGATCAGCAATCAGCCCCAGCATTTT. Translated: CATSREGGDRISNQPQHF. V gene TRBV15 combines with J gene TRBJ1-5; 7 positions match TRBD1. After removal of 0 bases from V and 1 base from J, the junction contained 9 bases not matched to a gene. The CDR3 is made up of 18 amino acids. Germline CDR1 reads LNHNV; CDR2 reads YYDKDF (reference sequence).

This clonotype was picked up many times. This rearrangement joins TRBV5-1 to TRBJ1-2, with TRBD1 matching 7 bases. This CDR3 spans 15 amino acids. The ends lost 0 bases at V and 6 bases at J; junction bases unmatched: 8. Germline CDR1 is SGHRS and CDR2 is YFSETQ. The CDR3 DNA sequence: TGCGCCAGCAGCTTGGAAGGGGGCGCCGGCCATGGCTACACCTTC. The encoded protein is CASSLEGGAGHGYTF.

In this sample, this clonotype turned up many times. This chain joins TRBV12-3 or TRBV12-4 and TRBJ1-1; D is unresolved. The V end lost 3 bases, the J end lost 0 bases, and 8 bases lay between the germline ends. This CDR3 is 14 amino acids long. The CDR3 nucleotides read TGTGCCAGCAGTTTGTGGGGTATGAACACTGAAGCTTTCTTT. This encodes CASSLWGMNTEAFF.

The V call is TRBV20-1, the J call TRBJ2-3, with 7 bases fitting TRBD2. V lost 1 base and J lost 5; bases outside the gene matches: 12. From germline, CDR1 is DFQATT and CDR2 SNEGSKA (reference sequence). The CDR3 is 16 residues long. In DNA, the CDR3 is TGCAGTGCTAGAGTCTGGGGGGGGGACTTTGGAGATACGCAGTATTTT. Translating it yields CSARVWGGDFGDTQYF.

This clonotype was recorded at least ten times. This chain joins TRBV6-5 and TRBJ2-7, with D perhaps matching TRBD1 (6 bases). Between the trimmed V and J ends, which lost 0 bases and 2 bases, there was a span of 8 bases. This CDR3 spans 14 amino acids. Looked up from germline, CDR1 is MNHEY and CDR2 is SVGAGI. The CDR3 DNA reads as TGTGCCAGCAGTTACTCACCAGGGGCCTACGAGCAGTACTTC. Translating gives CASSYSPGAYEQYF.

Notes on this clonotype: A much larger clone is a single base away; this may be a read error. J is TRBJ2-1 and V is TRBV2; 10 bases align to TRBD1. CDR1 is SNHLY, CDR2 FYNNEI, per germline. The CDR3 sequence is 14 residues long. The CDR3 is CASNWDRGGNEQCF. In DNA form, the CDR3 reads TGTGCCAGCAATTGGGACAGGGGAGGGAATGAGCAGTGCTTC.

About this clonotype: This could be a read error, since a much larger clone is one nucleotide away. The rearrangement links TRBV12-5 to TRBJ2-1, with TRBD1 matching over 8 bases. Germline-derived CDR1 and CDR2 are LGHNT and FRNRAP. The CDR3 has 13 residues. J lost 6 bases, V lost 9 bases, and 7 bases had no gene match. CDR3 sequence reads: CARGTTGGNEQFF. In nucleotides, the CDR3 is TGTGCTAGGGGCACCACAGGGGGCAATGAGCAGTTCTTC.

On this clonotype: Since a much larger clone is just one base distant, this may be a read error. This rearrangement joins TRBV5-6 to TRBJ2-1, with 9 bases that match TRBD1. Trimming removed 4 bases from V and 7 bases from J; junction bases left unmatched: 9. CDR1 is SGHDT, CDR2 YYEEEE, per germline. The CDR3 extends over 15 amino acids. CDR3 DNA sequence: TGTGCCAGCAGCCCGAGCGGGACAGGGCGTAATGAGCAGTTCTTC. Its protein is CASSPSGTGRNEQFF.

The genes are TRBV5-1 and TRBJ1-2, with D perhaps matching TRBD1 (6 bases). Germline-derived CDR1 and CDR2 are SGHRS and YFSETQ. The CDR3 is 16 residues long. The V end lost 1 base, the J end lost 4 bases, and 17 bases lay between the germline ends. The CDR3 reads CASSLSAGGAGYGYTF. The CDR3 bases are TGCGCCAGCAGCTTGTCGGCCGGGGGCGCAGGCTATGGCTACACCTTC.

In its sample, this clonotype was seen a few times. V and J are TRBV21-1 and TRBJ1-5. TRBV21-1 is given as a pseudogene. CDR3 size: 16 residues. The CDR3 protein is CASSKCRGVGNQPQHF. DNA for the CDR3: TGTGCCAGCAGCAAATGTAGGGGAGTTGGCAATCAGCCCCAGCATTTT.

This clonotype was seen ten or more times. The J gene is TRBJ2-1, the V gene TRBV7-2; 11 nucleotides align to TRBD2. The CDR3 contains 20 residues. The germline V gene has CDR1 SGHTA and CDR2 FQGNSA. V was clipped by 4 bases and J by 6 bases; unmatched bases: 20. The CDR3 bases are TGTGCCAGCAGCTCCTTTTACGGTAGCGGGGGGGCCCTTCGGGGCAATGAGCAGTTCTTC. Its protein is CASSSFYGSGGALRGNEQFF. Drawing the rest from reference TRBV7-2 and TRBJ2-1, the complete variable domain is GAGVSQSPSNKVTEKGKDVELRCDPISGHTALYWYRQSLGQGLEFLIYFQGNSAPDKSGLPSDRFSAERTGGSVSTLTIQRTQQEDSAVYLCASSSFYGSGGALRGNEQFFGPGTRLTVL.

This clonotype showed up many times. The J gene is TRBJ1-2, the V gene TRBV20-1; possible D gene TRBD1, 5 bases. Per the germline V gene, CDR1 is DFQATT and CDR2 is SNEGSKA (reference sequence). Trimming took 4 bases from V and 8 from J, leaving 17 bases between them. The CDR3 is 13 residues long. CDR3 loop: CSANFAGPSGYTF. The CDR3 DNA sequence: TGCAGTGCTAATTTTGCGGGGCCCTCCGGCTACACCTTC.

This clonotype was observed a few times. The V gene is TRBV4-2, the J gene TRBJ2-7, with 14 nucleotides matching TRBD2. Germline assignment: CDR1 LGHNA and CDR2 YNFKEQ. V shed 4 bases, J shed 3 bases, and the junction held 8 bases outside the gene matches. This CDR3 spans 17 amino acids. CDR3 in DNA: TGTGCCAGCAGCCCCGGAGGACTAGCGGGGGGCCTCTACGAGCAGTACTTC. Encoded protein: CASSPGGLAGGLYEQYF.